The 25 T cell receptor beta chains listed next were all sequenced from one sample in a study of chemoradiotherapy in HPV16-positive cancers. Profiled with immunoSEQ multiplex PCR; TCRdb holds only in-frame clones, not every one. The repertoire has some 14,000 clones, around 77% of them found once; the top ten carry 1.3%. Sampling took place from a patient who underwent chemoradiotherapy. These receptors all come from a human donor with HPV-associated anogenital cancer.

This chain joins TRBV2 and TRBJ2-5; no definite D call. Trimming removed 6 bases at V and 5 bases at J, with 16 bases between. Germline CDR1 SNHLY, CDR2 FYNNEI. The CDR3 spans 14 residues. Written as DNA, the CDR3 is TGTGCCAGCAGCGCCCAAAGTCTAGGGGAGACCCAGTACTTC. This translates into CASSAQSLGETQYF.

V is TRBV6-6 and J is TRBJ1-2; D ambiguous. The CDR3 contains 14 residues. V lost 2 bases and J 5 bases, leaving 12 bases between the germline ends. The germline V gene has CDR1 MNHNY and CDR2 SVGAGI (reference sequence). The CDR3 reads CASSYRTSAYGYTF. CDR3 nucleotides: TGTGCCAGCAGTTACCGGACGTCGGCTTATGGCTACACCTTC.

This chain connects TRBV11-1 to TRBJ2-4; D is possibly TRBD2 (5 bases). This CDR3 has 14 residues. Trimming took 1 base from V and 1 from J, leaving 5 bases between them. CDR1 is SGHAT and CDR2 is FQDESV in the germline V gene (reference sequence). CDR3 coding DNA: TGTGCCAGCAGCTTAGGAGGGGCCAAAAACATTCAGTACTTC. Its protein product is CASSLGGAKNIQYF.

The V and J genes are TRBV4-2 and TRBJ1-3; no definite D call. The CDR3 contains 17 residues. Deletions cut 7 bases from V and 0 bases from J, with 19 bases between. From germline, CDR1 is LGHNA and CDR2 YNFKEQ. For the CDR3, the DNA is TGTGCCAGCACCCCGAACTTACAACGGAGCTCTGGAAACACCATATATTTT. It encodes CASTPNLQRSSGNTIYF.

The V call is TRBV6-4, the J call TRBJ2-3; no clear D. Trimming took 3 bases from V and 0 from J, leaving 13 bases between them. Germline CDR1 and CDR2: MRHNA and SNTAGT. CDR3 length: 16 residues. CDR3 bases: TGTGCCAGCAGTGAGAGGTCGCTCTCTAGCACAGATACGCAGTATTTT. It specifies CASSERSLSSTDTQYF.

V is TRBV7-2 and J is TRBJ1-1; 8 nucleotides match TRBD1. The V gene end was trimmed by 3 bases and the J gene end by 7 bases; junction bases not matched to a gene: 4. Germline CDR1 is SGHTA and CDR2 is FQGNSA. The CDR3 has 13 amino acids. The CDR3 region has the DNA TGTGCCAGCAGCTTCCGGGACAGGAGTGAAGCTTTCTTT. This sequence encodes CASSFRDRSEAFF.

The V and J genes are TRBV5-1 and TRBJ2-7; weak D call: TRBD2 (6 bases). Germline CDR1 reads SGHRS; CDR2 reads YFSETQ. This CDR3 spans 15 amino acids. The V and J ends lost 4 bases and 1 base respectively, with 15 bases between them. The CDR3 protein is CASSPGGATSYEQYF. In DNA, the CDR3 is TGCGCCAGCAGCCCAGGAGGGGCAACTTCCTACGAGCAGTACTTC.

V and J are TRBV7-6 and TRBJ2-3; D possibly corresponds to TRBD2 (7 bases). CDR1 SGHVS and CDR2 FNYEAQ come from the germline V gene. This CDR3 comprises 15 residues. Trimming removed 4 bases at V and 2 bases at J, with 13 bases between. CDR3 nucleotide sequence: TGTGCCAGCAGCTCCGAAGGGGGGGTCACAGATACGCAGTATTTT. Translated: CASSSEGGVTDTQYF.

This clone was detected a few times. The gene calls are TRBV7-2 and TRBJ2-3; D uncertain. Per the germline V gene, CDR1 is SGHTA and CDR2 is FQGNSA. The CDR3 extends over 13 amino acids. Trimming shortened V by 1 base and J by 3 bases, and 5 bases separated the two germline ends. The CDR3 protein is CASSLGGTDTQYF. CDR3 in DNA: TGTGCCAGCAGCTTAGGGGGTACAGATACGCAGTATTTT.

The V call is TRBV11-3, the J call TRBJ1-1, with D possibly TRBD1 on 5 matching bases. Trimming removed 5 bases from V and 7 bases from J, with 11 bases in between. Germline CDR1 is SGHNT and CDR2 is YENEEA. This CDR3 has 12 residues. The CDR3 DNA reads TGTGCCAGCAGCCCAGGGCCCGATGAAGCTTTCTTT. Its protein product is CASSPGPDEAFF.

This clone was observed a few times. CDR3 loop: CASREDGNYGYTF. For the CDR3, the DNA is TGTGCCAGCAGAGAGGACGGGAACTATGGCTACACCTTC. The chain combines TRBV6-1 with TRBJ1-2; D remains unclear. Germline CDR1 reads MNHNS; CDR2 reads SASEGT. The CDR3 has 13 amino acids. Trimming pared 6 bases from V and 2 bases from J, leaving 10 bases between.

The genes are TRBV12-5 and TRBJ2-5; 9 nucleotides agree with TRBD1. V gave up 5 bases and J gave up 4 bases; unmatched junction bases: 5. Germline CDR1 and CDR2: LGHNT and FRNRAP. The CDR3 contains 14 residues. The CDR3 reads CASGSGQGIETQYF. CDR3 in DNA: TGTGCTAGTGGTAGCGGACAGGGGATAGAGACCCAGTACTTC.

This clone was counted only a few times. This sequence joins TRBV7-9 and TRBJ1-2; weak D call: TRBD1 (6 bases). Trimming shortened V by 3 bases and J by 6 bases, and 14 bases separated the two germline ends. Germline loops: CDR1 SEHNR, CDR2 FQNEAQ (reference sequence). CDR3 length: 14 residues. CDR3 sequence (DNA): TGTGCCAGCAGCTTGGTACAGGGACCCAATGGCTACACCTTC. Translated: CASSLVQGPNGYTF.

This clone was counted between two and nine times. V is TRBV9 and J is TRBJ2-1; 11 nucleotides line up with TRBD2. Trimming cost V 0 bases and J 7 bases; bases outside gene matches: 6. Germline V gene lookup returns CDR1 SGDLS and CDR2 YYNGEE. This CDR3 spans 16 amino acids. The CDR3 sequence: CASSVGVSGGANEQFF. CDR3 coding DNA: TGTGCCAGCAGCGTAGGGGTTAGCGGGGGGGCGAATGAGCAGTTCTTC.

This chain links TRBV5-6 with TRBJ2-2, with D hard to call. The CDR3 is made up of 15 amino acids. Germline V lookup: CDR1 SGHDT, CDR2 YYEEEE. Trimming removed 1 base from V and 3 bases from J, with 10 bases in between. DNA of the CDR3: TGTGCCAGCAGCTTGTATCCGGTGGACACCGGGGAGCTGTTTTTT. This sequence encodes CASSLYPVDTGELFF.

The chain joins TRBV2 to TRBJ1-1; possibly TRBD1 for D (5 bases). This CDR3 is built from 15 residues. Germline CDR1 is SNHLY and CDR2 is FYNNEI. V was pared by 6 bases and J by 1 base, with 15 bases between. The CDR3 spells CASRRENRQNTEAFF. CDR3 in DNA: TGTGCCAGCAGAAGGGAGAACAGGCAGAACACTGAAGCTTTCTTT.

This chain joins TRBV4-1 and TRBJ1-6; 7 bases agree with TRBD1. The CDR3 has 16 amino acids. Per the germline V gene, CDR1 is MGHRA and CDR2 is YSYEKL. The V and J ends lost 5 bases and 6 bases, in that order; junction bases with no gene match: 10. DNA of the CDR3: TGCGCCAGCAGCTTACCCCGACAGGGTCCTAATTCACCCCTCCACTTT. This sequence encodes CASSLPRQGPNSPLHF.

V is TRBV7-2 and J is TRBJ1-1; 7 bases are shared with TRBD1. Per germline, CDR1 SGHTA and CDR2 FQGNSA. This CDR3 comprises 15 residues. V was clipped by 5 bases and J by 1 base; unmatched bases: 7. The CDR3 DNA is TGTGCCAGCAGCCCCTACGGGACAGCGAACACTGAAGCTTTCTTT. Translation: CASSPYGTANTEAFF.

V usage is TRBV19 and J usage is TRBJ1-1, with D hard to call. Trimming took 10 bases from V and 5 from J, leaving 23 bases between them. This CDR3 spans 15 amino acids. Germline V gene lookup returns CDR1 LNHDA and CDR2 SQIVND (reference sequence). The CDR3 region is CATFHGVGIGTEAFF. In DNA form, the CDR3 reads TGTGCCACCTTTCACGGGGTCGGTATAGGGACTGAAGCTTTCTTT.

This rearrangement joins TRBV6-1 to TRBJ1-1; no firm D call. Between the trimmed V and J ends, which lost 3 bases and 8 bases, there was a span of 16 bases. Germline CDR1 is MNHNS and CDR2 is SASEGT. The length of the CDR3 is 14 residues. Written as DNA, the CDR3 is TGTGCCAGCAGTGAGAGGCTGGGTCGGGTGGAAGCTTTCTTT. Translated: CASSERLGRVEAFF.

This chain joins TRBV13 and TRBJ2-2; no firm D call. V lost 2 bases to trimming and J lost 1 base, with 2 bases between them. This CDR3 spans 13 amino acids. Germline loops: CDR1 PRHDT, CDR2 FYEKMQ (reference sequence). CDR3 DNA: TGTGCCAGCAGCTTAAGGAACACCGGGGAGCTGTTTTTT. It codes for CASSLRNTGELFF.

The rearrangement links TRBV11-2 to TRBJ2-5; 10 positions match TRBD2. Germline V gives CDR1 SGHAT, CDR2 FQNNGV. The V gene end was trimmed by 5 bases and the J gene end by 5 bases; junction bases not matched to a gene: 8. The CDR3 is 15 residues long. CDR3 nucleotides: TGTGCCAGCAGCCCTAGCGGGGGTCTGAGGGAGACCCAGTACTTC. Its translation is CASSPSGGLRETQYF.

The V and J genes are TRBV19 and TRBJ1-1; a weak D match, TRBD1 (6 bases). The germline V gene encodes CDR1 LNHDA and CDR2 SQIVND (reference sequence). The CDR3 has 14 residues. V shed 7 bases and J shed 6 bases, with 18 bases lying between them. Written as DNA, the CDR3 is TGTGCCAGTAACCCCGGGACACTCTCGCCTGAAGCTTTCTTT. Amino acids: CASNPGTLSPEAFF.

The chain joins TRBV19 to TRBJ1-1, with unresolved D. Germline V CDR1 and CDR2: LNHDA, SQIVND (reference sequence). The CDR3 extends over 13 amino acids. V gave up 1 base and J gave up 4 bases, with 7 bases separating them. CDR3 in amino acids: CASSIGASTEAFF. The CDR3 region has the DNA TGTGCCAGTAGTATAGGGGCTTCCACTGAAGCTTTCTTT.

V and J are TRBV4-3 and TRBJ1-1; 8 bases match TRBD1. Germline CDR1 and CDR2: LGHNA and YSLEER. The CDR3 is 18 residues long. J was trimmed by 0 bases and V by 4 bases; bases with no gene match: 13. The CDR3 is CASSPRFSGTGLNTEAFF. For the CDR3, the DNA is TGCGCCAGCAGCCCAAGATTTTCCGGGACAGGATTGAACACTGAAGCTTTCTTT.